These 21 T cell receptor beta chains originate from one sample sequenced in a study of T cell responses to AZD1222 COVID-19 vaccine listed by TCRdb under 2021. Sample time point, as interpreted from the label and publication: about 28 days (+/-7) after the second vaccine dose. Receptor amplification or capture employed the immunoSEQ multiplex PCR assay. Drawn from immuneACCESS, this table holds only the in-frame rearrangements with V and J called that TCRdb kept. Clones are partly lost; checked studies trace under half to an unresolved V gene and leave the rest unexplained. The sample table contains some 100,000 clones; only one count was recorded for more than 70% of them. The ten biggest clones cover less than 4% of the sample. The sample was peripheral blood, taken 28 days after the second AZD1222 dose. Receptors were obtained from an adult who received the AZD1222 COVID-19 vaccine.

This sequence joins TRBV5-1 and TRBJ2-3, with D hard to call. CDR3 length: 14 residues. The V and J ends lost 1 base and 2 bases respectively, with 8 bases between them. Germline V CDR1 and CDR2: SGHRS, YFSETQ. In nucleotides, the CDR3 is TGCGCCAGCAGCTTGACGGTTTTCACAGATACGCAGTATTTT. The encoded protein is CASSLTVFTDTQYF. Variable domain in full (rest from reference TRBV5-1 and TRBJ2-3): KAGVTQTPRYLIKTRGQQVTLSCSPISGHRSVSWYQQTPGQGLQFLFEYFSETQRNKGNFPGRFSGRQFSNSRSEMNVSTLELGDSALYLCASSLTVFTDTQYFGPGTRLTVL.

The V and J genes are TRBV7-2 and TRBJ1-2, with 8 bases aligning to TRBD1. This CDR3 is 16 amino acids long. The germline V gene encodes CDR1 SGHTA and CDR2 FQGNSA. The ends lost 2 bases at V and 0 bases at J; junction bases unmatched: 5. The CDR3 loop is CASSLQGAGTNYGYTF. CDR3 nucleotide sequence: TGTGCCAGCAGCTTACAGGGGGCAGGTACTAACTATGGCTACACCTTC.

This chain connects TRBV14 to TRBJ1-3; a possible D gene is TRBD1 (5 bases). CDR1 is SGHDN, CDR2 FVKESK, per germline. Deletions cut 1 base from V and 2 bases from J, with 12 bases between. The CDR3 sequence is 16 residues long. In DNA form, the CDR3 reads TGTGCCAGCAGCCAAGCGCCACAGGAGACTGGAAACACCATATATTTT. As protein: CASSQAPQETGNTIYF.

CDR3: CASSQEAGRNYGYTF. CDR3 bases: TGTGCCAGCAGCCAAGAGGCAGGGAGGAACTATGGCTACACCTTC. V gene TRBV14 combines with J gene TRBJ1-2, with a possible D match to TRBD1 (5 bases). Germline V lookup: CDR1 SGHDN, CDR2 FVKESK. Trimming took 0 bases from V and 2 from J, leaving 10 bases between them. The CDR3 totals 15 residues. The full variable domain, in which reference TRBV14 and TRBJ1-2 provide the parts outside the CDR3, is EAGVTQFPSHSVIEKGQTVTLRCDPISGHDNLYWYRRVMGKEIKFLLHFVKESKQDESGMPNNRFLAERTGGTYSTLKVQPAELEDSGVYFCASSQEAGRNYGYTFGSGTRLTVV.

This clone showed up just once. CDR3: CASRPAGGFYEQYF. CDR3 nucleotide sequence: TGTGCCAGCAGGCCAGCGGGGGGGTTCTACGAGCAGTACTTC. The rearrangement uses TRBV27 and TRBJ2-7, with 10 positions matching TRBD2. From germline, CDR1 is MNHEY and CDR2 SMNVEV (reference sequence). This CDR3 contains 14 residues. Trimming removed 6 bases from V and 3 bases from J; junction bases left unmatched: 5.

V is TRBV27 and J is TRBJ2-7; D not certain. CDR3 size: 15 residues. Per germline, CDR1 MNHEY and CDR2 SMNVEV (reference sequence). V was trimmed by 5 bases and J by 3 bases, leaving 17 bases between them. The CDR3 nucleotides read TGTGCCAGCAGTCCCCAACCCACGGTATACTACGAGCAGTACTTC. This translates into CASSPQPTVYYEQYF.

V and J are TRBV10-3 and TRBJ1-2, with D perhaps matching TRBD1 (5 bases). V was cut by 4 bases and J by 4 bases, with 28 bases left in between. The V gene's germline CDR1 is ENHRY and CDR2 SYGVKD. There are 19 residues in the CDR3. CDR3 sequence reads: CAISGGWAGARDPRYGYTF. CDR3 nucleotides: TGTGCCATCAGTGGGGGTTGGGCGGGCGCTAGGGACCCTCGCTATGGCTACACCTTC.

This sequence joins TRBV25-1 and TRBJ1-1, with D perhaps matching TRBD1 (5 bases). The germline V and J ends were trimmed by 4 bases and 2 bases, with 11 bases remaining between them. This CDR3 region has 14 residues. Germline loops: CDR1 MGHDK, CDR2 SYGVNS. CDR3: CASSGGVENTEAFF. Here the CDR3 DNA reads TGTGCCAGCAGTGGGGGGGTAGAAAACACTGAAGCTTTCTTT.

This chain uses TRBV13 with TRBJ2-1, with 8 bases fitting TRBD2. CDR1 and CDR2 from the germline V gene are PRHDT and FYEKMQ (reference sequence). Trimming cost V 5 bases and J 4 bases; bases outside gene matches: 7. The CDR3 has 15 amino acids. The CDR3 nucleotides are TGTGCCAGCAGCCCCGCCCAGCGGGGGTACAATGAGCAGTTCTTC. Amino acids: CASSPAQRGYNEQFF. The entire variable domain, with the rest obtained from reference TRBV13 and TRBJ2-1, is as follows: AAGVIQSPRHLIKEKRETATLKCYPIPRHDTVYWYQQGPGQDPQFLISFYEKMQSDKGSIPDRFSAQQFSDYHSELNMSSLELGDSALYFCASSPAQRGYNEQFFGPGTRLTVL.

The sample holds many counts of this clone. J is TRBJ2-5 and V is TRBV6-1; TRBD2 might be the D (5 bases). CDR3 size: 16 residues. The V and J ends lost 2 bases and 5 bases respectively, with 18 bases between them. The V gene's germline CDR1 is MNHNS and CDR2 SASEGT. The CDR3 reads CASSEIGGRGRETQYF. The CDR3 coding sequence is TGTGCCAGCAGTGAAATTGGCGGGCGAGGACGGGAGACCCAGTACTTC.

This clone was recorded only once. The chain is built from TRBV11-3 and TRBJ2-1, with 8 bases aligning to TRBD2. The V segment lost 4 bases and the J segment 6 bases; nucleotides outside the gene matches: 8. This CDR3 comprises 15 residues. Germline CDR1 and CDR2: SGHNT and YENEEA. The CDR3 DNA is TGTGCCAGCAGCTCAAGCGGGAGTCAACTCAATGAGCAGTTCTTC. Translated, it gives CASSSSGSQLNEQFF.

The DNA of the CDR3 is TGTGCCAGCAGAGCGGGGTCGAACACCGGGGAGCTGTTTTTT. Its protein product is CASRAGSNTGELFF. The chain uses TRBV9 and TRBJ2-2, with TRBD2 matching over 7 bases. With 5 bases clipped from V and 0 bases from J, the junction kept 1 base outside the gene matches. CDR3 size: 14 residues. Germline CDR1 reads SGDLS; CDR2 reads YYNGEE.

V gene TRBV25-1 combines with J gene TRBJ1-6; TRBD1 agrees at 8 bases. The CDR3 has 16 amino acids. Germline V gives CDR1 MGHDK, CDR2 SYGVNS. The V and J ends lost 2 bases and 13 bases, in that order; junction bases with no gene match: 13. The CDR3, as DNA: TGTGCCAGCAGTGAACAGAGTTGGACAGGGCCTGGGCCCCTCCACTTT. Its translation is CASSEQSWTGPGPLHF. Variable domain in full (rest from reference TRBV25-1 and TRBJ1-6): EADIYQTPRYLVIGTGKKITLECSQTMGHDKMYWYQQDPGMELHLIHYSYGVNSTEKGDLSSESTVSRIRTEHFPLTLESARPSHTSQYLCASSEQSWTGPGPLHFGNGTRLTVT.

The count of this clone is one. The V and J genes are TRBV7-2 and TRBJ1-5, with D unresolved. V shed 4 bases and J shed 2 bases, with 9 bases lying between them. CDR1 and CDR2 from the germline V gene are SGHTA and FQGNSA. The CDR3 is made up of 14 amino acids. The DNA for the CDR3 is TGTGCCAGCAGCTCCCGCGAGGGCAATCAGCCCCAGCATTTT. Encoded protein: CASSSREGNQPQHF.

The chain joins TRBV28 to TRBJ2-2; TRBD2 agrees at 7 bases. V trimming: 6 bases; J trimming: 5 bases; junction bases outside the gene matches: 6. The CDR3 contains 14 residues. Germline V gene sequence: CDR1 MDHEN, CDR2 SYDVKM. Here the CDR3 DNA reads TGTGCCAGCAGGGCGGGAGAAGGGACCGGGGAGCTGTTTTTT. Its translation: CASRAGEGTGELFF.

The rearrangement links TRBV18 to TRBJ2-5; 10 positions agree with TRBD2. The CDR3 extends over 16 amino acids. V gave up 2 bases and J gave up 5 bases; unmatched junction bases: 8. Germline V gene lookup returns CDR1 KGHSH and CDR2 LQKENI. CDR3 sequence: CASSPKAAGGVETQYF. DNA of the CDR3: TGTGCCAGCTCACCAAAGGCAGCGGGAGGGGTGGAGACCCAGTACTTC.

The chain carries TRBV28 and TRBJ1-1, with a weak D call TRBD1 (6 bases). CDR3 size: 14 residues. Trimming took 2 bases from V and 5 from J, leaving 12 bases between them. CDR1 is MDHEN and CDR2 is SYDVKM in the germline V gene. The CDR3 coding sequence is TGTGCCAGCAGTTTACAGGGGAGGGGAACTGAAGCTTTCTTT. It is translated as CASSLQGRGTEAFF.

The V call is TRBV30, the J call TRBJ2-7; 7 bases map to TRBD1. CDR1 GTSNPN and CDR2 SVGIG come from the germline V gene (reference sequence). CDR3 length: 13 amino acids. J lost 5 bases, V lost 2 bases, and 6 bases had no gene match. The CDR3 loop is CAWSLSQGDEQYF. DNA for the CDR3: TGTGCCTGGAGTCTATCCCAGGGGGACGAGCAGTACTTC.

The genes are TRBV28 and TRBJ1-2, with no clear D. Looked up from germline, CDR1 is MDHEN and CDR2 is SYDVKM. The V end was cut by 3 bases, the J end by 1 base, with 9 bases between. CDR3 size: 14 residues. The CDR3 loop is CASSLVLGNYGYTF. CDR3 in DNA: TGTGCCAGCAGTTTGGTTTTGGGTAACTATGGCTACACCTTC.

In this sample, this clone turned up once. The rearrangement uses TRBV20-1 and TRBJ1-5; a possible D gene is TRBD1 (5 bases). Trimming shortened V by 3 bases and J by 1 base, and 13 bases separated the two germline ends. Germline V lookup: CDR1 DFQATT, CDR2 SNEGSKA (reference sequence). CDR3 length: 15 residues. For the CDR3, the DNA is TGCAGTGCTAGTAAGTCGGAGGGGAGCAATCAGCCCCAGCATTTT. Its translation: CSASKSEGSNQPQHF.

The gene calls are TRBV4-1 and TRBJ2-1; D is unresolved. This CDR3 comprises 15 residues. V dropped 1 base and J dropped 4 bases, with 11 bases sitting between them. The germline CDR1 and CDR2 sequences are MGHRA and YSYEKL. CDR3 amino acids: CASSQGVLPYNEQFF. The CDR3 DNA follows: TGCGCCAGCAGCCAAGGCGTACTACCTTACAATGAGCAGTTCTTC.